Following are 20 T cell receptor beta chains from one sample sequenced in a study of cytomegalovirus exposure and HLA in healthy donors. PCR used 60 Vbeta primers and 13 Jbeta primers. Assay: immunoSEQ multiplex PCR; the TCRdb copy retains only in-frame clones and omits some. Of 35,000 to 50,000 clones detected, roughly 60% appear once; the ten largest clones hold about 8.5%. The sample consisted of PBMCs. The receptor set was obtained from a human donor in good health.

The chain recombines TRBV4-3 with TRBJ1-2; 10 bases map to TRBD1. This CDR3 comprises 18 residues. Germline CDR1 and CDR2: LGHNA and YSLEER. The J segment lost 6 bases and the V segment lost 1 base, leaving 14 bases of the junction unmatched. The CDR3 loop is CASSQAYRGQGSDDGYTF. CDR3 bases: TGCGCCAGCAGCCAAGCTTACCGGGGACAGGGGTCGGATGATGGCTACACCTTC.

The chain has TRBV7-8 and TRBJ2-7; possibly TRBD2 for D (6 bases). The CDR3 extends over 13 amino acids. Germline values: CDR1 SGHVS, CDR2 FQNEAQ. The V end was cut by 7 bases, the J end by 5 bases, with 15 bases between. The CDR3 bases are TGTGCCAGCAACGGACTAACTCGGGACGAGCAGTACTTC. It encodes CASNGLTRDEQYF. The whole variable domain, filled in from reference TRBV7-8 and TRBJ2-7, reads GAGVSQSPRYKVAKRGQDVALRCDPISGHVSLFWYQQALGQGPEFLTYFQNEAQLDKSGLPSDRFFAERPEGSVSTLKIQRTQQEDSAVYLCASNGLTRDEQYFGPGTRLTVT.

The rearrangement links TRBV5-5 to TRBJ2-4, with D possibly matching TRBD1 (6 bases). The germline V gene has CDR1 SGHKS and CDR2 YYEKEE (reference sequence). CDR3 length: 13 amino acids. The ends were cut back, 4 bases at V and 8 bases at J, with 13 bases in the middle. The DNA for the CDR3 is TGTGCCAGCAGCCGAAACAGGGCGGACATTCAGTACTTC. Translation gives CASSRNRADIQYF.

In this sample, this clone turned up a few times. The chain employs TRBV6-5 and TRBJ1-2; 10 bases are shared with TRBD1. Germline CDR1 MNHEY, CDR2 SVGAGI. V shed 8 bases, J shed 10 bases, and the junction held 7 bases outside the gene matches. This CDR3 has 12 amino acids. The CDR3 protein is CASQGTGDAYTF. The DNA of the CDR3 is TGTGCCAGCCAAGGGACAGGGGATGCCTACACCTTC.

V usage is TRBV10-3 and J usage is TRBJ1-2; 10 nucleotides agree with TRBD1. The CDR3 contains 15 residues. Per the germline V gene, CDR1 is ENHRY and CDR2 is SYGVKD. V gave up 4 bases and J gave up 8 bases; unmatched junction bases: 10. The CDR3: CAISAKETGGIGYTF. In DNA form, the CDR3 reads TGTGCCATCAGTGCGAAGGAGACAGGGGGCATAGGCTACACCTTC.

This clone was counted between two and nine times. V is TRBV7-6 and J is TRBJ2-1, with TRBD1 matching over 9 bases. Trimming cost V 6 bases and J 5 bases; bases outside gene matches: 8. CDR1 is SGHVS, CDR2 FNYEAQ, per germline. This CDR3 has 15 residues. The CDR3 DNA reads TGTGCCAGCAGATCCCCCGGGACAGGGAACAATGAGCAGTTCTTC. Its protein product is CASRSPGTGNNEQFF.

This chain connects TRBV5-1 to TRBJ1-2; D is ambiguous. The germline V gene has CDR1 SGHRS and CDR2 YFSETQ. V was trimmed by 0 bases and J by 6 bases, leaving 9 bases between them. The CDR3 is 13 residues long. Written as DNA, the CDR3 is TGCGCCAGCAGCTTGGGGGCGACCCATGGCTACACCTTC. This sequence encodes CASSLGATHGYTF.

The genes are TRBV4-3 and TRBJ2-6; 8 bases fit TRBD2. CDR1 and CDR2 (germline): LGHNA, YSLEER. J lost 4 bases, V lost 0 bases, and 11 bases had no gene match. This CDR3 has 19 amino acids. The CDR3 sequence is CASSQDFLSGGPGANVLTF. The CDR3 region has the DNA TGCGCCAGCAGCCAAGATTTTTTGAGCGGGGGCCCCGGGGCCAACGTCCTGACTTTC.

This chain joins TRBV5-1 and TRBJ2-3; a weak D match, TRBD1 (5 bases). The length of the CDR3 is 15 residues. CDR1 and CDR2 from the germline V gene are SGHRS and YFSETQ. The V end lost 1 base, the J end lost 6 bases, and 15 bases lay between the germline ends. CDR3 region: CASSLQAGMPDTQYF. Written as DNA, the CDR3 is TGCGCCAGCAGCTTGCAGGCAGGGATGCCGGATACGCAGTATTTT.

This clone has just a few counts. This sequence joins TRBV7-2 and TRBJ2-7, with 11 bases lining up with TRBD2. V was clipped by 0 bases and J by 3 bases; unmatched bases: 4. The CDR3 length is 16 residues. Per the germline V gene, CDR1 is SGHTA and CDR2 is FQGNSA. DNA of the CDR3: TGTGCCAGCAGCTTAGCGCCCCTAGCGGGGGGCTACGAGCAGTACTTC. Protein: CASSLAPLAGGYEQYF.

The chain is built from TRBV5-1 and TRBJ2-1; TRBD2 matches 8 bases. CDR3 size: 16 residues. Germline CDR1 SGHRS, CDR2 YFSETQ. J lost 4 bases, V lost 4 bases, and 10 bases had no gene match. Here the CDR3 reads CASSLSGGPSYNEQFF. In DNA form, the CDR3 reads TGCGCCAGCAGCCTCTCGGGGGGGCCGTCATACAATGAGCAGTTCTTC.

The chain recombines TRBV6-5 with TRBJ2-2, with TRBD2 matching 8 bases. This CDR3 is 14 amino acids long. Trimming removed 5 bases from V and 5 bases from J; junction bases left unmatched: 4. Per germline, CDR1 MNHEY and CDR2 SVGAGI. The CDR3 loop reads CASSSSGVTGELFF. Here the CDR3 DNA reads TGTGCCAGCAGTAGTAGCGGGGTAACCGGGGAGCTGTTTTTT.

A single count supports this clone. The chain has TRBV2 and TRBJ1-5; TRBD1 aligns across 7 bases. The CDR3 consists of 15 residues. V lost 6 bases to trimming and J lost 0 bases; unmatched junction nucleotides: 5. The germline CDR1 and CDR2 sequences are SNHLY and FYNNEI. The CDR3 DNA sequence: TGTGCCAGCAGAGGACAGGCTGATAGCAATCAGCCCCAGCATTTT. It is translated as CASRGQADSNQPQHF. Based on the CDR3 plus reference TRBV2 and TRBJ1-5, the full variable domain is EPEVTQTPSHQVTQMGQEVILRCVPISNHLYFYWYRQILGQKVEFLVSFYNNEISEKSEIFDDQFSVERPDGSNFTLKIRSTKLEDSAMYFCASRGQADSNQPQHFGDGTRLSIL.

The chain uses TRBV11-3 and TRBJ2-3; D remains unclear. CDR3 length: 13 residues. The germline V gene has CDR1 SGHNT and CDR2 YENEEA. V shed 1 base and J shed 10 bases, with 12 bases lying between them. DNA for the CDR3: TGTGCCAGCAGCTTAGGCACCGAGGAAGCGCAGTATTTT. Encoded protein: CASSLGTEEAQYF. Full variable domain (missing parts from reference TRBV11-3 and TRBJ2-3): EAGVVQSPRYKIIEKKQPVAFWCNPISGHNTLYWYLQNLGQGPELLIRYENEEAVDDSQLPKDRFSAERLKGVDSTLKIQPAELGDSAVYLCASSLGTEEAQYFGPGTRLTVL.

V is TRBV1 and J is TRBJ2-1; no DNA check was done on the table's D call, TRBD2. TRBV1 is tagged as a pseudogene. The CDR3 is 16 amino acids. This CDR3 reads CTSSQDERGLLNEQFF. CDR3 coding DNA: TGCACCAGCAGCCAAGATGAGCGGGGGCTTCTGAATGAGCAGTTCTTC.

The chain couples TRBV23-1 to TRBJ2-3, with 7 nucleotides matching TRBD2. TRBV23-1 is given ORF status, its function remaining uncertain. The CDR3 spans 16 residues. J lost 0 bases, V lost 2 bases, and 5 bases had no gene match. The CDR3 region is CASSQPGGPSTDTQYF. Here the CDR3 DNA reads TGCGCCAGCAGTCAACCGGGAGGACCGAGCACAGATACGCAGTATTTT.

The rearrangement uses TRBV10-2 and TRBJ1-6, with D unresolved. V was cut by 7 bases and J by 4 bases, with 11 bases left in between. CDR1 is WSHSY and CDR2 is SAAADI in the germline V gene. The CDR3 runs 14 residues. The CDR3 spells CASTRGPYNSPLHF. CDR3 DNA sequence: TGCGCCAGCACTAGAGGGCCTTATAATTCACCCCTCCACTTT.

The rearrangement joins TRBV10-1 to TRBJ2-5, with TRBD1 identical over 10 bases. The CDR3 consists of 15 residues. The V gene end was trimmed by 4 bases and the J gene end by 7 bases; junction bases not matched to a gene: 9. Germline-derived CDR1 and CDR2 are WNHNN and SYGVQD (reference sequence). CDR3 bases: TGCGCCAGCAGTGCGGGGACAGGGGACTTGGCGACCCAGTACTTC. Its translation: CASSAGTGDLATQYF.

This clone turned up a few times. This chain joins TRBV7-9 and TRBJ1-4; tentative D call: TRBD1 (6 bases). With 2 bases removed from V and 5 bases from J, the gap between germline ends came to 6 bases. This CDR3 comprises 13 residues. Germline assignment: CDR1 SEHNR and CDR2 FQNEAQ (reference sequence). The DNA of the CDR3 is TGTGCCAGCAGCTTACAGGGGAATGAAAAACTGTTTTTT. The encoded protein is CASSLQGNEKLFF.

This rearrangement joins TRBV30 to TRBJ1-6; no firm D call. CDR3 size: 15 residues. Germline lookup yields CDR1 GTSNPN and CDR2 SVGIG (reference sequence). The V gene lost 2 bases and the J gene lost 7 bases, with 15 bases spanning the gap. The CDR3 bases are TGTGCCTGGAGTCGATCATTGGGCTTGAATTCACCCCTCCACTTT. Amino acids: CAWSRSLGLNSPLHF.